The 8 T cell receptor beta chains presented below share a single source sample, sequenced in a study of T cell responses to AZD1222 COVID-19 vaccine (dated by TCRdb to 2020 to 2023). Library construction relied on the immunoSEQ multiplex PCR assay. In TCRdb, the immuneACCESS table is reduced to in-frame sequences with V and J assigned. These tables do not hold every clone; where another copy was compared, an unresolved V gene accounts for under half, and the others remain unexplained. This sample has approximately 180,000 clones in its table, and around 92% of those were observed once. The ten top clones hold under 11% of the sample. The sample's time point label, decoded: baseline before first vaccination. This material consisted of peripheral blood, taken on day 0 of AZD1222 vaccination. The receptors were gathered from an adult in good health.

The chain combines TRBV20-1 with TRBJ2-7; TRBD2 might be the D (6 bases). Germline CDR1 and CDR2: DFQATT and SNEGSKA (reference sequence). The CDR3 has 14 amino acids. The germline V and J ends were trimmed by 3 bases and 5 bases, with 17 bases remaining between them. The CDR3 DNA is TGCAGTGCTAGTGGAACTAGCCGTCAGGACGAGCAGTACTTC. Amino acid sequence: CSASGTSRQDEQYF.

For the CDR3, the DNA is TGTGCCAGCACCCTGGGGTCGTCAGGAGTCGATGGCTACACCTTC. It is translated as CASTLGSSGVDGYTF. The rearrangement uses TRBV5-5 and TRBJ1-2; no definite D call. CDR3 length: 15 residues. Per the germline V gene, CDR1 is SGHKS and CDR2 is YYEKEE (reference sequence). Trimming took off 6 bases at V and 6 bases at J, with 21 bases between the two ends.

The chain recombines TRBV10-3 with TRBJ2-7; D ambiguous. V shed 6 bases and J shed 1 base, with 10 bases lying between them. CDR1 and CDR2 (germline): ENHRY, SYGVKD. This CDR3 has 13 amino acids. The CDR3 sequence: CAIRDGNSYEQYF. In DNA, the CDR3 is TGTGCCATCAGGGACGGAAATTCCTACGAGCAGTACTTC.

This clone was detected only a few times. The gene calls are TRBV7-2 and TRBJ1-5, with D unresolved. The CDR3 is 12 residues long. Trimming pared 1 base from V and 7 bases from J, leaving 5 bases between. The germline gives CDR1 SGHTA, CDR2 FQGNSA. The DNA for the CDR3 is TGTGCCAGCAGCTTAGTGGGCCAGCCCCAGCATTTT. Protein: CASSLVGQPQHF.

The V gene is TRBV9, the J gene TRBJ2-7; D is perhaps TRBD1 (6 bases). This CDR3 is 14 amino acids long. Deletions cut 3 bases from V and 3 bases from J, with 13 bases between. From germline, CDR1 is SGDLS and CDR2 YYNGEE. The CDR3: CASSEGTKFYEQYF. The CDR3 DNA sequence: TGTGCCAGCAGCGAGGGGACAAAATTCTACGAGCAGTACTTC. The variable domain in full, completed from reference TRBV9 and TRBJ2-7, reads DSGVTQTPKHLITATGQRVTLRCSPRSGDLSVYWYQQSLDQGLQFLIQYYNGEERAKGNILERFSAQQFPDLHSELNLSSLELGDSALYFCASSEGTKFYEQYFGPGTRLTVT.

The chain joins TRBV6-6 to TRBJ2-2, with D unclear. V lost 10 bases and J 6 bases, leaving 12 bases between the germline ends. This CDR3 comprises 12 residues. CDR1 and CDR2 (germline): MNHNY, SVGAGI (reference sequence). CDR3 region: CATTRRPGELFF. The DNA for the CDR3 is TGTGCCACCACCCGGAGACCCGGGGAGCTGTTTTTT.

The chain uses TRBV19 and TRBJ1-4; D gene unclear. The CDR3 is made up of 14 amino acids. With 3 bases removed from V and 2 bases from J, the gap between germline ends came to 7 bases. Looked up from germline, CDR1 is LNHDA and CDR2 is SQIVND (reference sequence). CDR3 sequence (DNA): TGTGCCAGTAGTATTCGAGGGACTAATGAAAAACTGTTTTTT. The encoded protein is CASSIRGTNEKLFF.

The chain joins TRBV25-1 to TRBJ2-4; tentatively, D is TRBD2 (6 bases). The CDR3 covers 13 residues. From germline, CDR1 is MGHDK and CDR2 SYGVNS. V was shortened by 4 bases and J by 3 bases, with 7 bases between the two germline ends. In DNA form, the CDR3 reads TGTGCCAGCAGTGCTAGCGACAAAAACATTCAGTACTTC. This translates into CASSASDKNIQYF. Looking up the rest from reference TRBV25-1 and TRBJ2-4 gives the full variable domain: EADIYQTPRYLVIGTGKKITLECSQTMGHDKMYWYQQDPGMELHLIHYSYGVNSTEKGDLSSESTVSRIRTEHFPLTLESARPSHTSQYLCASSASDKNIQYFGAGTRLSVL.